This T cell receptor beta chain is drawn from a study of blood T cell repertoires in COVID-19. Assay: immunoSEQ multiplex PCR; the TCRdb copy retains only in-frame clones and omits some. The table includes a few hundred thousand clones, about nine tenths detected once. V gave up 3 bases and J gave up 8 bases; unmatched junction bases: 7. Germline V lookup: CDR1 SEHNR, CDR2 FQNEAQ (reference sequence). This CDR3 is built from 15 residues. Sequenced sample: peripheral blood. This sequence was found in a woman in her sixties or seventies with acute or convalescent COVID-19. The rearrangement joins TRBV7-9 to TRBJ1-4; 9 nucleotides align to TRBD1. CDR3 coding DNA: TGTGCCAGCAGCTTGTATGACAGGGGGGGCGAAAAACTGTTTTTT. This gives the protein CASSLYDRGGEKLFF.